The T cell receptor (beta chain) under discussion was sequenced for a study of Graves' ophthalmopathy and Graves' hyperthyroidism. Germline CDR1 is SEHNR and CDR2 is FQNEAQ (reference sequence). The CDR3 extends over 16 amino acids. Beta-chain TCR CDR3 regions were amplified from RNA transcripts. HTBI-primed first-round RT-PCR preceded second-round multiplex PCR. TCRdb re-derived calls from the multiplex PCR reads in MiXCR, one entry per CDR3 protein. The sample records approximately 540,000 distinct CDR3 sequences, less than 40% being singletons. Worth noting for this clonotype: Its antigen is as yet unknown. A read error may be the cause here, since a much bigger clone is one base away.

People with hyperthyroidism were aged 18 to 65 and newly diagnosed, under 2 months' duration. Overall study results and limits: In blood, most expanded thyroid clonotypes above 0.001 frequency were also detected. Prediction of ophthalmopathy progression reached around 70% sensitivity and roughly 72% specificity.

The J gene is TRBJ1-4, the V gene TRBV7-9, with D perhaps TRBD1 (5 bases). Sequenced sample: peripheral blood or thyroid tissue (not recorded which). The source is an adult man with Graves' hyperthyroidism. This chain's CDR3 is CASSLLGSGTNQKLFF. CDR3 bases: TGTGCCAGCAGCTTATTAGGGAGTGGGACTAATCAAAAACTGTTTTTT.